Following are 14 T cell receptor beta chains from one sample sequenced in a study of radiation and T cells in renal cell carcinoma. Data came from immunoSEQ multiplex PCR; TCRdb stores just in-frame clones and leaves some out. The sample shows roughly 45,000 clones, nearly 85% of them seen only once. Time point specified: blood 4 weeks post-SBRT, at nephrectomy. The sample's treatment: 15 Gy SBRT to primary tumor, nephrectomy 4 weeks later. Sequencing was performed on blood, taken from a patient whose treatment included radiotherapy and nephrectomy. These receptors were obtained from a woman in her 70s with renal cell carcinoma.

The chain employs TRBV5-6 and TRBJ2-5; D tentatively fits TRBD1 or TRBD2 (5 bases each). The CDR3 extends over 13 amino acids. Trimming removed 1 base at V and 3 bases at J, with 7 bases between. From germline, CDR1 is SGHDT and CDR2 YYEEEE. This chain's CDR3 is CASSLRGKETQYF. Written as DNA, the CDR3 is TGTGCCAGCAGCTTGCGGGGCAAAGAGACCCAGTACTTC.

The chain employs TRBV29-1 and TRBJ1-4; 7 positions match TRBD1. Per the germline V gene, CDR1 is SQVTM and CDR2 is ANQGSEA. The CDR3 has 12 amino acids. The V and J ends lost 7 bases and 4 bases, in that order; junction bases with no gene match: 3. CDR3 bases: TGCAGCGGTGGGACAGTTAATGAAAAACTGTTTTTT. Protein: CSGGTVNEKLFF.

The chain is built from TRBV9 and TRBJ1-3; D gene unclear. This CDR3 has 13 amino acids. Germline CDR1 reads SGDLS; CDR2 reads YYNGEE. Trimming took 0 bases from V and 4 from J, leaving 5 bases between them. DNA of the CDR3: TGTGCCAGCAGCGTAGCACCGGGAAACACCATATATTTT. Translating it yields CASSVAPGNTIYF.

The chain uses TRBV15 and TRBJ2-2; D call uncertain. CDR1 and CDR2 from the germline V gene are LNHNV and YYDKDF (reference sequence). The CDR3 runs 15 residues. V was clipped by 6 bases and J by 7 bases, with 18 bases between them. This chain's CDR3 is CATRGEAGRNGELFF. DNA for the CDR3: TGTGCCACCAGAGGAGAGGCAGGACGGAACGGGGAGCTGTTTTTT.

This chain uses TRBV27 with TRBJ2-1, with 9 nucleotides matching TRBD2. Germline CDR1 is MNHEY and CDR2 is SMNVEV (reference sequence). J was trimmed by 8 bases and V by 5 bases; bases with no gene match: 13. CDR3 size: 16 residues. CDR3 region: CASSPSTSGLEDEQFF. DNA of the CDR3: TGTGCCAGCAGTCCATCGACTAGCGGCCTGGAGGATGAGCAGTTCTTC.

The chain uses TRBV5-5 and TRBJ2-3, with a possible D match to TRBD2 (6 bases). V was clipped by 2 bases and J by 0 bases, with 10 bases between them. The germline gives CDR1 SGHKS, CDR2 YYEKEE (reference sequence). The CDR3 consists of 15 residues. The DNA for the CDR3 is TGTGCCAGCAGCTTCAGCGGGCTAAGCACAGATACGCAGTATTTT. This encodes CASSFSGLSTDTQYF.

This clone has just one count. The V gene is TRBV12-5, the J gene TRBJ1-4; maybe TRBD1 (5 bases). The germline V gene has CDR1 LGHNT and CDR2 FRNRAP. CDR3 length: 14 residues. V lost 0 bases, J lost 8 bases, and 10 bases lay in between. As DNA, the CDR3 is TGTGCTAGTGGTTTGGTAGGCGGGGACGAAAAACTGTTTTTT. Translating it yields CASGLVGGDEKLFF.

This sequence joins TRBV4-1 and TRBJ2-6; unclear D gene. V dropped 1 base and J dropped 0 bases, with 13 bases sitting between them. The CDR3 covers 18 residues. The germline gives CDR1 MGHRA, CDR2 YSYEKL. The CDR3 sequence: CASSQALQRLSGANVLTF. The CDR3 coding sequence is TGCGCCAGCAGCCAAGCGTTACAGCGCCTCTCTGGGGCCAACGTCCTGACTTTC.

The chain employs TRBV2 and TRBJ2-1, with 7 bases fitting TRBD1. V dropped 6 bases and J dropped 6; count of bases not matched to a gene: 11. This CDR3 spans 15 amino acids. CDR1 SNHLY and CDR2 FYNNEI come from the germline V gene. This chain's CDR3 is CASSHQGESSNEQFF. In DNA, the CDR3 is TGTGCCAGCAGCCACCAGGGGGAAAGTAGCAATGAGCAGTTCTTC.

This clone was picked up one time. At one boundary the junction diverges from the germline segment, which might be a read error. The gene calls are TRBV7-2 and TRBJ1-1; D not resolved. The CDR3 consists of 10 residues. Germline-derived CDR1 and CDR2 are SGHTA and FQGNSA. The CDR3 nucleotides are TGCGCCAGCAGCCAAGAAGGAGCTTTCTTT. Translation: CASSQEGAFF.

The CDR3 coding sequence is TGTGCCAGCAGTGAAAGGGTCATCTATGGCTACACCTTC. Translating gives CASSERVIYGYTF. This chain links TRBV2 with TRBJ1-2; unclear D gene. V was pared by 2 bases and J by 4 bases, with 8 bases between. Germline V gives CDR1 SNHLY, CDR2 FYNNEI. The CDR3 covers 13 residues.

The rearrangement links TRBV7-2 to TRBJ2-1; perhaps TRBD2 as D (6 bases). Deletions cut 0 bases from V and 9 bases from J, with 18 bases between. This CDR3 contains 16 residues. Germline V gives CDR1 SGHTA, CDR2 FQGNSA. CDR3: CASSLARTTIQGEQFF. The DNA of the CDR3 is TGTGCCAGCAGCTTAGCCCGGACTACCATCCAGGGTGAGCAGTTCTTC.

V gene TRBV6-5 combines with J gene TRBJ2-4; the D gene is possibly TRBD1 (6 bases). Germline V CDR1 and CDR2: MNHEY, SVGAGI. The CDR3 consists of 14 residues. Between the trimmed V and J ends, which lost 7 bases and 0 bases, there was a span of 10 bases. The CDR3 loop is CASMDSLAKNIQYF. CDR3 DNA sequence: TGTGCCAGCATGGACAGTCTAGCCAAAAACATTCAGTACTTC.

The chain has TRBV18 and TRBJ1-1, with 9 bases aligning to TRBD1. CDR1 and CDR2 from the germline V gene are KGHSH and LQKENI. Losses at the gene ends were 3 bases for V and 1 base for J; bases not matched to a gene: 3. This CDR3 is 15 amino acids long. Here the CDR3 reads CASSPETGGNTEAFF. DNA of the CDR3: TGTGCCAGCTCACCTGAGACAGGGGGGAACACTGAAGCTTTCTTT.